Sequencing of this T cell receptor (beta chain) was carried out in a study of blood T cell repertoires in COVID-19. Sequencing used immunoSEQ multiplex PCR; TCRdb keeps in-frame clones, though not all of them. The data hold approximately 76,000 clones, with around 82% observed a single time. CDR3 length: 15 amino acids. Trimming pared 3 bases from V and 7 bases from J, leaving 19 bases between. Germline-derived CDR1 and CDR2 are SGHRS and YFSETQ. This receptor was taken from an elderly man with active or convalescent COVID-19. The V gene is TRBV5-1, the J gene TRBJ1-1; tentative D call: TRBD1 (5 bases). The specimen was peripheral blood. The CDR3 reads CASSSNTGDGGEAFF. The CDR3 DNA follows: TGCGCCAGCAGCTCGAATACGGGGGATGGGGGTGAAGCTTTCTTT.